This TCR beta chain was retrieved from a study of CD4 and CD8 cells across lung adenocarcinoma regions. TCRdb reprocessed the PCR reads via MiXCR and lists one record per CDR3 protein. The sample includes 24,000 or so distinct CDR3 sequences, about 50% of them seen just once. Donors had localized lung adenocarcinoma, a non-small cell lung cancer. Many counts were recorded for this clonotype. Per germline, CDR1 MNHNS and CDR2 SASEGT. The CDR3 runs to 11 residues. J gave up 10 bases and V 6 bases, and 4 bases lay outside the gene matches. Sample: CD4+ T cells from the center of a lung tumor. V is TRBV6-1 and J is TRBJ1-1; 8 bases line up with TRBD1. The clonotype was recovered from a male donor with lung adenocarcinoma. The CD4 and CD8 labels of this study may be unreliable. As DNA, the CDR3 is TGTGCCAGCAGCTTGGACAGGGCAGCTTTCTTT. Its translation is CASSLDRAAFF.